Listed below are T cell receptor beta chains from one sample, sequenced in a study of naive and memory T cell subsets. TCRdb used MiXCR to reprocess the 5' RACE reads, holding one entry per CDR3 protein. The data show 30,000 to 40,000 distinct CDR3 sequences, approximately 15% seen once. The origin of the receptors is a female donor in good health. Each CDR3 is given with its conserved first and last residue. D genes are given only for firm matches. Expanded clones get a size class; other rows say once, few or many, or leave the size out.

V: TRBV4-2
J: TRBJ2-3
size: few
D: TRBD2
DNA: TGTGCCAGCAGCCAATACGGGGGGGCCACAGATACGCAGTATTTT
CDR3: CASSQYGGATDTQYF

V: TRBV11-2
J: TRBJ1-2
size: many
D: TRBD1
DNA: TGTGCCAGCAGCTTCGACAGGGGGCACGGCGACACCTTC
CDR3: CASSFDRGHGDTF

V: TRBV11-2
J: TRBJ2-7
size: -
D: -
DNA: TGTGCCAGCAGCTTCCTTTCGTCCACCTACGAGCAGTACTTC
CDR3: CASSFLSSTYEQYF

V: TRBV5-1
J: TRBJ2-5
size: -
D: -
DNA: TGCGCCAGCAGCTTGGCTCTGATGGAGACCCAGTACTTC
CDR3: CASSLALMETQYF

V: TRBV29-1
J: TRBJ1-1
size: -
D: TRBD1
DNA: TGCAGCGTTTCTAACAGGGGGGGGTACACTGAAGCTTTCTTT
CDR3: CSVSNRGGYTEAFF

V: TRBV27
J: TRBJ2-7
size: -
D: -
DNA: TGTGCCAGCAGTTTAAGATGGCGGACCTACGAGCAGTACTTC
CDR3: CASSLRWRTYEQYF

V: TRBV29-1
J: TRBJ1-5
size: -
D: TRBD1
DNA: TGCAGCGTCGCTGACAGGGGCAATCAGCCCCAGCATTTT
CDR3: CSVADRGNQPQHF

V: TRBV2
J: TRBJ2-5
size: once
D: -
DNA: TGTGCCAGCAGTGCACGCAGGGAGACCCAGTACTTC
CDR3: CASSARRETQYF

V: TRBV7-9
J: TRBJ2-3
size: medium-sized
D: -
DNA: TGTGCCAGCAGCTTGCCGCTTACAGATACGCAGTATTTT
CDR3: CASSLPLTDTQYF

V: TRBV5-1
J: TRBJ1-1
size: medium-sized
D: -
DNA: TGCGCCAGCAGCTTTTATAACCCTGGGGCTGAAGCTTTCTTT
CDR3: CASSFYNPGAEAFF

V: TRBV10-1
J: TRBJ1-2
size: medium-sized
D: TRBD1
DNA: TGCGCCAGCAGACGACAGGGGCGCCGTGGCTATGGCTACACCTTC
CDR3: CASRRQGRRGYGYTF

V: TRBV29-1
J: TRBJ1-2
size: many
D: -
DNA: TGCAGCGTTGAAGATAGGTACTATGGCTACACCTTC
CDR3: CSVEDRYYGYTF

V: TRBV10-3
J: TRBJ2-2
size: few
D: -
DNA: TGTGCCATCAGTGAGGGTTCCCGGAACACCGGGGAGCTGTTTTTT
CDR3: CAISEGSRNTGELFF

V: TRBV6-5
J: TRBJ2-3
size: -
D: TRBD2
DNA: TGTGCCAGCAGTTCCCCAGGACTAGCGGGGTTCGCTAGCACAGATACGCAGTATTTT
CDR3: CASSSPGLAGFASTDTQYF

V: TRBV10-3
J: TRBJ2-7
size: few
D: TRBD1
DNA: TGTGCCATCAGTGACCTCCGGGACAGCACCGAGCAGTACTTC
CDR3: CAISDLRDSTEQYF

V: TRBV5-5
J: TRBJ2-4
size: -
D: TRBD2
DNA: TGTGCCAGCAGCTTGGGATCGGCGGGGGGGTCCAAAAACATTCAGTACTTC
CDR3: CASSLGSAGGSKNIQYF

V: TRBV9
J: TRBJ1-1
size: -
D: TRBD1
DNA: TGTGCCAGCAGCGCGGGGGACAGAGTCGGTGAAGCTTTCTTT
CDR3: CASSAGDRVGEAFF

V: TRBV20-1
J: TRBJ2-7
size: few
D: -
DNA: TGCAGTGCTATCCGAGGAGGGGGCAGGGAGTACGAGCAGTACTTC
CDR3: CSAIRGGGREYEQYF

V: TRBV29-1
J: TRBJ2-2
size: medium-sized
D: TRBD1
DNA: TGCAGCGTTGATGGGACAGTTAACACCGGGGAGCTGTTTTTT
CDR3: CSVDGTVNTGELFF

V: TRBV20-1
J: TRBJ2-7
size: many
D: TRBD1
DNA: TGCAGTGCTACGAATCCGGGACAGGGATTTCCCGAGCAGTACTTC
CDR3: CSATNPGQGFPEQYF

V: TRBV29-1
J: TRBJ1-1
size: once
D: -
DNA: TGCAGCCTAAGCCCCCTAGGGGGACTGAACACTGAAGCTTTCTTT
CDR3: CSLSPLGGLNTEAFF

V: TRBV6-1
J: TRBJ2-4
size: few
D: -
DNA: TGTGCCAGCAGCGTTGGGAGCACCAAAAACATTCAGTACTTC
CDR3: CASSVGSTKNIQYF

V: TRBV6-6
J: TRBJ2-5
size: -
D: TRBD2
DNA: TGTGCCAGCAGTTACAATAGCGGGGGGGCAGGAGAGACCCAGTACTTC
CDR3: CASSYNSGGAGETQYF

V: TRBV12-3/TRBV12-4
J: TRBJ2-1
size: few
D: TRBD2
DNA: TGTGCCAGCAGCGAACGGGGGGGCATCTACAATGAGCAGTTCTTC
CDR3: CASSERGGIYNEQFF

V: TRBV12-3/TRBV12-4
J: TRBJ1-2
size: -
D: -
DNA: TGTGCCAGCAGCCAACAGGAAACCAACTATGGCTACACCTTC
CDR3: CASSQQETNYGYTF

V: TRBV27
J: TRBJ2-7
size: -
D: -
DNA: TGTGCCAGCAGTTTAGCCCCGGGCGTCTACGAGCAGTACTTC
CDR3: CASSLAPGVYEQYF

V: TRBV29-1
J: TRBJ1-1
size: many
D: TRBD1
DNA: TGCAGCTCTGACAGGGGGAACACTGAAGCTTTCTTT
CDR3: CSSDRGNTEAFF

V: TRBV6-2/TRBV6-3
J: TRBJ1-2
size: -
D: -
DNA: TGTGCCAGCAGCAAAACGGCGGATGGCTACACCTTC
CDR3: CASSKTADGYTF

V: TRBV6-6
J: TRBJ1-3
size: many
D: -
DNA: TGTGCCAGCAGCGTGTGGAACACCATATATTTT
CDR3: CASSVWNTIYF

V: TRBV12-3/TRBV12-4
J: TRBJ2-7
size: few
D: -
DNA: TGTGCCAGCAGTCCCCCGGCCCCTTCTTACGAGCAGTACTTC
CDR3: CASSPPAPSYEQYF

V: TRBV5-1
J: TRBJ2-1
size: few
D: TRBD1
DNA: TGCGCCAGCTCAGGGACAGTATCCCAACACAATGAGCAGTTCTTC
CDR3: CASSGTVSQHNEQFF

V: TRBV7-9
J: TRBJ2-5
size: few
D: TRBD1
DNA: TGTGCCAGCAGCCCCCAGGGACAGGGGGAAGAGACCCAGTACTTC
CDR3: CASSPQGQGEETQYF

V: TRBV5-1
J: TRBJ2-6
size: -
D: -
DNA: TGCGCCAGCAGCGAATTACAGGGCCGGTCTGGGGCCAACGTCCTGACTTTC
CDR3: CASSELQGRSGANVLTF

V: TRBV5-1
J: TRBJ1-2
size: -
D: -
DNA: TGCGCCAGCAGCCGGGGCGGCAGGGAAGGCCTCACAGCTAACTATGGCTACACCTTC
CDR3: CASSRGGREGLTANYGYTF

V: TRBV29-1
J: TRBJ1-1
size: many
D: -
DNA: TGCAGCGTTGAAGGAGCTTTCTTT
CDR3: CSVEGAFF

V: TRBV12-3/TRBV12-4
J: TRBJ2-1
size: -
D: -
DNA: TGTGCCACCCATTCGACGCAGTCCTCCTACAATGAGCAGTTCTTC
CDR3: CATHSTQSSYNEQFF